Shown below are 17 T cell receptor beta chains from a single sample sequenced in a study of monozygotic twins with cystic fibrosis. The assay was immunoSEQ multiplex PCR, and TCRdb's table has in-frame clones only and misses some. The profile shows 30,000 to 40,000 clones, around 96% of them singletons. The material sequenced was blood. The receptors were gathered from a girl aged 2 to 9 with cystic fibrosis.

V and J are TRBV19 and TRBJ1-2; TRBD1 aligns across 7 bases. Germline-derived CDR1 and CDR2 are LNHDA and SQIVND (reference sequence). With V trimmed by 3 bases and J by 8 bases, 6 bases remained unmatched. There are 13 residues in the CDR3. The CDR3 loop is CASSMQGVRGYTF. The DNA for the CDR3 is TGTGCCAGTAGTATGCAGGGGGTGAGGGGCTACACCTTC.

The chain recombines TRBV9 with TRBJ2-7, with TRBD1 matching 9 bases. With V trimmed by 3 bases and J by 1 base, 5 bases remained unmatched. CDR3 length equals 15 residues. Germline values: CDR1 SGDLS, CDR2 YYNGEE. CDR3 DNA: TGTGCCAGCAGCGCGGGGACAGGGAAGTCCTACGAGCAGTACTTC. Protein: CASSAGTGKSYEQYF.

The chain has TRBV7-9 and TRBJ1-4, with D uncertain. The germline V and J ends were trimmed by 4 bases and 10 bases, with 22 bases remaining between them. Germline V gene sequence: CDR1 SEHNR, CDR2 FQNEAQ (reference sequence). This CDR3 has 16 residues. CDR3 loop: CASSSNSVPSAGKLFF. CDR3 coding DNA: TGTGCCAGCAGCTCCAACTCAGTCCCCTCGGCAGGAAAACTGTTTTTT.

The CDR3, as DNA: TGTGCCAGCAGCCCGCGGGGACGAGTAGAGACCCAGTACTTC. Amino acid sequence: CASSPRGRVETQYF. The chain uses TRBV5-8 and TRBJ2-5, with a tentative D call TRBD2 (6 bases). V lost 4 bases and J 4 bases, leaving 14 bases between the germline ends. Per the germline V gene, CDR1 is SGHTS and CDR2 is YDEGEE. The CDR3 covers 14 residues.

The chain links TRBV6-4 to TRBJ2-5; weak D call: TRBD1 (5 bases). Per the germline V gene, CDR1 is MRHNA and CDR2 is SNTAGT. Trimming stripped 5 bases from V and 2 bases from J, with 15 bases between. This CDR3 region has 15 residues. The CDR3 protein is CASSKTAAFQETQYF. In DNA form, the CDR3 reads TGTGCCAGCAGTAAGACAGCAGCCTTTCAAGAGACCCAGTACTTC.

The V gene is TRBV5-4, the J gene TRBJ1-5, with D maybe TRBD1 (5 bases). Germline values: CDR1 SGHNT, CDR2 YYREEE (reference sequence). V shed 4 bases and J shed 4 bases, with 15 bases lying between them. The CDR3 totals 15 residues. CDR3 nucleotides: TGTGCCAGCAGCGTGGGGACGGGAGTGAATCAGCCCCAGCATTTT. Translating gives CASSVGTGVNQPQHF.

This clone occurred once. The rearrangement links TRBV2 to TRBJ2-1, with 7 bases fitting TRBD2. This CDR3 spans 14 amino acids. Germline V gene sequence: CDR1 SNHLY, CDR2 FYNNEI. V shed 8 bases and J 3 bases; nucleotides not matched to a gene: 7. CDR3 DNA: TGTGCCAGCGAGATCGGGACTAACTACAATGAGCAGTTCTTC. Amino acids: CASEIGTNYNEQFF.

The chain couples TRBV6-1 to TRBJ2-7; the match to TRBD1 covers 9 bases. Germline lookup yields CDR1 MNHNS and CDR2 SASEGT. The V and J ends lost 6 bases and 4 bases, in that order; junction bases with no gene match: 7. The length of the CDR3 is 14 residues. DNA of the CDR3: TGTGCCAGCAGAACGGGACAGGGAAATTACGAGCAGTACTTC. Its protein product is CASRTGQGNYEQYF.

This chain connects TRBV11-2 to TRBJ2-7; D perhaps matches TRBD2 (6 bases). Germline CDR1 reads SGHAT; CDR2 reads FQNNGV. The CDR3 runs 12 residues. V gave up 5 bases and J gave up 7 bases, with 12 bases separating them. The CDR3, as DNA: TGTGCCAGCAGCCCGGGACTCTTGGAGCAGTACTTC. Its translation is CASSPGLLEQYF.

This clone appeared once. V is TRBV2 and J is TRBJ1-2; D unresolved. CDR1 and CDR2 (germline): SNHLY, FYNNEI. There are 14 residues in the CDR3. Between the trimmed V and J ends, which lost 6 bases and 7 bases, there was a span of 18 bases. In DNA form, the CDR3 reads TGTGCCAGCAGGGGGTTGGTGGGAGACTCTGGCTACACCTTC. Translating it yields CASRGLVGDSGYTF.

This clone was recorded a few times. The genes are TRBV6-5 and TRBJ1-2, with 8 bases that match TRBD1. With V trimmed by 4 bases and J by 8 bases, 9 bases remained unmatched. Germline V CDR1 and CDR2: MNHEY, SVGAGI. The CDR3 totals 14 residues. The CDR3, as DNA: TGTGCCAGCAGTTTACAGCAGGGGGCACAAGGCTACACCTTC. This encodes CASSLQQGAQGYTF.

V gene TRBV27 combines with J gene TRBJ1-1; D not certain. The V gene's germline CDR1 is MNHEY and CDR2 SMNVEV (reference sequence). The V end was cut by 2 bases, the J end by 1 base, with 5 bases between. This CDR3 spans 13 amino acids. The CDR3: CASSLVWNTEAFF. Written as DNA, the CDR3 is TGTGCCAGCAGTTTAGTTTGGAACACTGAAGCTTTCTTT.

DNA of the CDR3: TGTGCCACCAGCAGAGGATTCCTGAACACTGAAGCTTTCTTT. It yields the protein CATSRGFLNTEAFF. J is TRBJ1-1 and V is TRBV15, with D uncertain. The V gene lost 1 base and the J gene lost 0 bases, with 6 bases spanning the gap. This CDR3 spans 14 amino acids. Germline V gene lookup returns CDR1 LNHNV and CDR2 YYDKDF (reference sequence).

The chain employs TRBV28 and TRBJ2-7; TRBD1 matches at 11 bases. Germline V CDR1 and CDR2: MDHEN, SYDVKM. The CDR3 sequence is 16 residues long. Germline trimming cut 1 base from V and 0 bases from J; bases unmatched to any gene: 2. The CDR3 bases are TGTGCCAGCAGTTTATTTGGGACAGGGGGCTCCTACGAGCAGTACTTC. Translating gives CASSLFGTGGSYEQYF.

This clone has a single count. The rearrangement uses TRBV9 and TRBJ2-3; D unresolved. This CDR3 has 14 amino acids. The germline V and J ends were trimmed by 0 bases and 1 base, with 6 bases remaining between them. Germline V gives CDR1 SGDLS, CDR2 YYNGEE. The CDR3 nucleotides are TGTGCCAGCAGCGTAGAGTACGGCACAGATACGCAGTATTTT. Its protein is CASSVEYGTDTQYF.

The V and J genes are TRBV19 and TRBJ1-2, with D maybe TRBD1 (5 bases). This CDR3 has 14 amino acids. V dropped 9 bases and J dropped 8 bases, with 22 bases sitting between them. Germline values: CDR1 LNHDA, CDR2 SQIVND (reference sequence). CDR3 DNA sequence: TGTGCCAGCCAACCCGGCCCCGGGGGACTCGGCTACACCTTC. Translation gives CASQPGPGGLGYTF.

The chain recombines TRBV19 with TRBJ1-1; the D is unclear. V lost 6 bases and J 1 base, leaving 12 bases between the germline ends. The CDR3 length is 14 residues. Germline values: CDR1 LNHDA, CDR2 SQIVND (reference sequence). The CDR3 DNA sequence: TGTGCCAGTAGGACGGACTTTTGGAACACTGAAGCTTTCTTT. It encodes CASRTDFWNTEAFF. Drawing the rest from reference TRBV19 and TRBJ1-1, the complete variable domain is DGGITQSPKYLFRKEGQNVTLSCEQNLNHDAMYWYRQDPGQGLRLIYYSQIVNDFQKGDIAEGYSVSREKKESFPLTVTSAQKNPTAFYLCASRTDFWNTEAFFGQGTRLTVV.